What follows are 10 T cell receptor beta chains derived from one specimen sequenced in a study of beta chain features in type 1 diabetes. Every bit of the isolated RNA underwent reverse transcription, so sequencing read expressed TCRB transcripts. TCRdb's table, derived via immunoSEQ multiplex PCR, lists solely in-frame clones and lacks some. The data hold around 450,000 clones, with roughly an eighth observed a single time. Specimen: naive CD4+ T cells from blood. Source of these receptors: a young woman in good health.

J is TRBJ2-6 and V is TRBV18, with 9 bases aligning to TRBD1. The CDR3 covers 18 residues. The junction had 4 bases not matched to a gene; V was cut back by 1 base and J by 0 bases. Germline values: CDR1 KGHSH, CDR2 LQKENI. DNA of the CDR3: TGTGCCAGCTCACCACGTGAGACAGGGGGCTCTGGGGCCAACGTCCTGACTTTC. It yields the protein CASSPRETGGSGANVLTF.

In its sample, this clone was seen a few times. This sequence joins TRBV14 and TRBJ1-4; no definite D call. The CDR3 length is 12 residues. Germline values: CDR1 SGHDN, CDR2 FVKESK. V lost 2 bases, J lost 5 bases, and 3 bases lay in between. This CDR3 is CASSQPNEKLFF. In DNA form, the CDR3 reads TGTGCCAGCAGCCAACCAAATGAAAAACTGTTTTTT.

Points on this clone: Different DNA sequences within this sample yield the same CDR3. In nucleotides, the CDR3 is TGTGCCAGCAGCAGGACTAGCGGACAAGAGACCCAGTACTTC. Its translation: CASSRTSGQETQYF. V gene TRBV9 combines with J gene TRBJ2-5, with 10 nucleotides matching TRBD2. Germline V CDR1 and CDR2: SGDLS, YYNGEE. The CDR3 length is 14 residues. The V gene end was trimmed by 4 bases and the J gene end by 2 bases; junction bases not matched to a gene: 2.

The rearrangement links TRBV14 to TRBJ2-2, with 10 bases lining up with TRBD1. Germline CDR1 and CDR2: SGHDN and FVKESK. There are 15 residues in the CDR3. The V segment lost 3 bases and the J segment 7 bases; nucleotides outside the gene matches: 5. The CDR3 reads CASSQGQGRSGELFF. CDR3 coding DNA: TGTGCCAGCAGCCAGGGACAGGGGCGTAGCGGGGAGCTGTTTTTT.

This clone has more than one count but fewer than ten. This chain joins TRBV18 and TRBJ1-1; possible D gene TRBD1, 6 bases. Trimming took off 3 bases at V and 4 bases at J, with 12 bases between the two ends. The V gene's germline CDR1 is KGHSH and CDR2 LQKENI. The CDR3 covers 14 residues. CDR3 sequence: CASSPTGGPTEAFF. CDR3 nucleotides: TGTGCCAGCTCACCGACCGGGGGGCCCACTGAAGCTTTCTTT.

This clone was counted a few times. This chain connects TRBV7-9 to TRBJ1-2; 12 nucleotides line up with TRBD1. There are 15 residues in the CDR3. Trimming cost V 5 bases and J 8 bases; bases outside gene matches: 9. Germline V gives CDR1 SEHNR, CDR2 FQNEAQ (reference sequence). In DNA form, the CDR3 reads TGTGCCAGCAGCCGGGACAGGGGGCTGGAGCGCGGCTACACCTTC. Protein: CASSRDRGLERGYTF.

The gene calls are TRBV4-3 and TRBJ2-7, with 9 bases that match TRBD2. Unmatched junction bases numbered 3, after V lost 3 bases and J lost 3 bases. The germline V gene encodes CDR1 LGHNA and CDR2 YSLEER. CDR3 size: 14 residues. The CDR3: CASSQREGLYEQYF. CDR3 DNA sequence: TGCGCCAGCAGCCAGCGGGAGGGCCTCTACGAGCAGTACTTC.

CDR3 in DNA: TGTGCCAGCAGCTTAGGTTCAGGGAAGGAGACCCAGTACTTC. Its translation: CASSLGSGKETQYF. This chain links TRBV13 with TRBJ2-5; TRBD1 might be the D (5 bases). Germline lookup yields CDR1 PRHDT and CDR2 FYEKMQ (reference sequence). The CDR3 contains 14 residues. V lost 0 bases and J lost 5, with 10 bases in between.

This clone was counted only a few times. The rearrangement links TRBV7-8 to TRBJ2-1; D perhaps matches TRBD2 (6 bases). The CDR3 extends over 13 amino acids. V shed 10 bases and J shed 3 bases, with 13 bases lying between them. Looked up from germline, CDR1 is SGHVS and CDR2 is FQNEAQ. CDR3: CAKRAGNYNEQFF. Here the CDR3 DNA reads TGTGCCAAGCGGGCGGGCAACTACAATGAGCAGTTCTTC.

The CDR3: CASTAGQGGNEQFF. Written as DNA, the CDR3 is TGTGCCAGCACTGCGGGACAGGGAGGCAATGAGCAGTTCTTC. This chain joins TRBV28 and TRBJ2-1; 9 bases line up with TRBD1. Germline V lookup: CDR1 MDHEN, CDR2 SYDVKM. The CDR3 sequence is 14 residues long. Trimming removed 7 bases from V and 6 bases from J; junction bases left unmatched: 7.